The clone carrying this T cell receptor beta chain came up a few times. Its antigen is unknown. Sorted cells reached over 95% purity in every population. The sample is drawn from a study of beta chain features in type 1 diabetes. V shed 5 bases and J 5 bases; nucleotides not matched to a gene: 6. This CDR3 is built from 14 residues. CDR1 and CDR2 from the germline V gene are MNHNS and SASEGT. Every isolated RNA sample was fully reverse transcribed, so sequencing captured expressed TCRB transcripts. Clones were sequenced by immunoSEQ multiplex PCR, and TCRdb holds only the in-frame ones, with some missing. The sample shows some 290,000 clones, about 23% of them seen only once. Overall study findings and caveats: When Type 1 diabetes patients were examined, their TCRB CDR3s proved moderately but significantly shorter in all four CD4+ subsets.

This clonotype was sampled from a woman in her thirties with type 1 diabetes. The chain carries TRBV6-1 and TRBJ1-1; TRBD1 agrees at 9 bases. Sequencing was done on a sample of naive CD4+ T cells from blood. The CDR3 protein is CASSSGTGTTEAFF. The CDR3 DNA follows: TGTGCCAGCAGTTCCGGGACAGGGACTACTGAAGCTTTCTTT.